Below are 32 T cell receptor beta chains sequenced from a single sample in a study of T-cell memory formation after mild COVID-19. MiXCR, run by TCRdb on the 5' RACE reads, gives a single entry per CDR3 protein. The sample includes tens of thousands of distinct CDR3 sequences, approximately 15% of them seen just once. Specimen: PBMCs or a T cell subset sorted from them (not recorded which). All receptors derive from an adult woman who had mild COVID-19 (a few samples of this study predate the infection). Cell type and time point are not known.

This rearrangement joins TRBV6-2 or TRBV6-3 to TRBJ2-7; 11 nucleotides agree with TRBD2. The germline V gene has CDR1 MNHEY and CDR2 SVGEGT. There are 15 residues in the CDR3. After removal of 6 bases from V and 2 bases from J, the junction contained 6 bases not matched to a gene. The chain's CDR3 is CASRSLAGEAYEQYF. The CDR3 DNA reads TGTGCCAGCAGATCACTAGCGGGAGAGGCCTACGAGCAGTACTTC.

This clonotype came up a few times. The chain has TRBV7-9 and TRBJ1-5; D is unclear. This CDR3 spans 13 amino acids. Per the germline V gene, CDR1 is SEHNR and CDR2 is FQNEAQ (reference sequence). V was cut by 2 bases and J by 7 bases, with 9 bases left in between. CDR3 sequence reads: CASSLSPWQPQHF. The DNA for the CDR3 is TGTGCCAGCAGCTTATCCCCATGGCAGCCCCAGCATTTT.

This clonotype was seen only a few times. V gene TRBV20-1 combines with J gene TRBJ2-5; 11 bases agree with TRBD2. Germline CDR1 and CDR2: DFQATT and SNEGSKA (reference sequence). The CDR3 covers 15 residues. The V segment lost 6 bases and the J segment 5 bases; nucleotides outside the gene matches: 11. The CDR3 nucleotides are TGCAGTGCCGCAACTAGCGGGGGAGGCAGGGAGACCCAGTACTTC. This sequence encodes CSAATSGGGRETQYF.

This clonotype occurred a few times. The chain is built from TRBV5-1 and TRBJ2-5; TRBD2 matches 9 bases. The V gene end was trimmed by 1 base and the J gene end by 12 bases; junction bases not matched to a gene: 7. Germline V lookup: CDR1 SGHRS, CDR2 YFSETQ. The CDR3 is made up of 13 amino acids. The CDR3 region is CASSLPSGDEEYF. The CDR3 DNA sequence: TGCGCCAGCAGCTTGCCTAGCGGGGACGAGGAGTACTTC.

A few counts support this clonotype. The rearrangement uses TRBV20-1 and TRBJ1-5; D call uncertain. The V end was cut by 3 bases, the J end by 2 bases, with 8 bases between. CDR1 DFQATT and CDR2 SNEGSKA come from the germline V gene (reference sequence). This CDR3 region has 13 residues. The CDR3 protein is CSASDGGNQPQHF. CDR3 coding DNA: TGCAGTGCTAGTGACGGAGGCAATCAGCCCCAGCATTTT.

This chain connects TRBV15 to TRBJ1-5, with a possible D match to TRBD1 (6 bases). The CDR3 is 15 residues long. Per the germline V gene, CDR1 is LNHNV and CDR2 is YYDKDF (reference sequence). V gave up 0 bases and J gave up 4 bases, with 10 bases separating them. The CDR3 sequence: CATSRESGVNQPQHF. The CDR3 region has the DNA TGTGCCACCAGCAGAGAATCAGGGGTAAATCAGCCCCAGCATTTT.

The V gene is TRBV7-2, the J gene TRBJ2-5, with no clear D. The CDR3 length is 14 residues. Germline lookup yields CDR1 SGHTA and CDR2 FQGNSA. Trimming pared 6 bases from V and 1 base from J, leaving 12 bases between. The CDR3 protein is CASSYGPVQETQYF. The DNA for the CDR3 is TGTGCCAGCAGTTACGGACCAGTCCAAGAGACCCAGTACTTC.

The J gene is TRBJ2-6, the V gene TRBV4-2; the D gene is possibly TRBD1 (6 bases). The V end lost 5 bases, the J end lost 2 bases, and 13 bases lay between the germline ends. This CDR3 has 16 amino acids. Germline assignment: CDR1 LGHNA and CDR2 YNFKEQ. This CDR3 reads CASSSGTGTGANVLTF. The CDR3 nucleotides read TGTGCCAGCAGCTCCGGAACAGGGACTGGGGCCAACGTCCTGACTTTC.

This clonotype was seen ten or more times. The chain joins TRBV20-1 to TRBJ2-3, with 9 bases aligning to TRBD2. The CDR3 extends over 15 amino acids. The junction had 8 bases not matched to a gene; V was cut back by 2 bases and J by 5 bases. Germline V gene sequence: CDR1 DFQATT, CDR2 SNEGSKA (reference sequence). The chain's CDR3 is CSARSIAGVGDTQYF. In DNA form, the CDR3 reads TGCAGTGCTAGATCTATAGCGGGAGTGGGAGATACGCAGTATTTT.

This clonotype was observed a few times. The V gene is TRBV6-1, the J gene TRBJ2-2; D possibly corresponds to TRBD2 (7 bases). This CDR3 is built from 14 residues. Trimming left V 8 bases short and J 3 bases short, with 13 bases between. Germline assignment: CDR1 MNHNS and CDR2 SASEGT. The CDR3 DNA sequence: TGTGCCAGCCTGGGGGGGCTGGACACCGGGGAGCTGTTTTTT. Encoded protein: CASLGGLDTGELFF.

The chain has TRBV13 and TRBJ2-3, with D tentatively TRBD2 (6 bases). In germline, CDR1 is PRHDT, CDR2 FYEKMQ (reference sequence). The CDR3 has 14 amino acids. Between the trimmed V and J ends, which lost 0 bases and 5 bases, there was a span of 9 bases. The CDR3 DNA sequence: TGTGCCAGCAGCTTAGGACTAGCTGTAGATACGCAGTATTTT. It translates to CASSLGLAVDTQYF.

This clonotype was detected only a few times. The V call is TRBV7-6, the J call TRBJ1-5, with D possibly being TRBD1 (6 bases). V shed 5 bases and J shed 3 bases, with 14 bases lying between them. In germline, CDR1 is SGHVS, CDR2 FNYEAQ. The CDR3 covers 15 residues. CDR3 nucleotides: TGTGCCAGCAGCCCAGGAGGGGGGGCCAATCAGCCCCAGCATTTT. Translation gives CASSPGGGANQPQHF.

This clonotype was seen a handful of times. The chain combines TRBV9 with TRBJ2-3; D unclear. The CDR3 spans 16 residues. Trimming cost V 0 bases and J 0 bases, with 11 bases left between them. Germline CDR1 SGDLS, CDR2 YYNGEE. The DNA for the CDR3 is TGTGCCAGCAGCGTAGCTTCGTCTGCTAGCACAGATACGCAGTATTTT. Its protein is CASSVASSASTDTQYF.

The J gene is TRBJ1-1, the V gene TRBV12-3 or TRBV12-4; D is ambiguous. The V end was cut by 4 bases, the J end by 1 base, with 10 bases between. The CDR3 covers 14 residues. CDR3 DNA: TGTGCCAGCAGTTGGCCCGGGGAGAACACTGAAGCTTTCTTT. Amino acid sequence: CASSWPGENTEAFF.

This clonotype was detected only a few times. The chain recombines TRBV15 with TRBJ2-7, with 8 positions matching TRBD2. From germline, CDR1 is LNHNV and CDR2 YYDKDF (reference sequence). Trimming cost V 0 bases and J 7 bases; bases outside gene matches: 8. CDR3 length equals 15 residues. Here the CDR3 reads CATSRDEAGVREQYF. The CDR3 DNA reads TGTGCCACCAGCAGAGATGAAGCGGGAGTTCGGGAGCAGTACTTC.

This clonotype has a handful of counts. The J gene is TRBJ1-2, the V gene TRBV7-9; 7 bases agree with TRBD1. The CDR3 spans 15 residues. V gave up 4 bases and J gave up 3 bases; unmatched junction bases: 8. Germline CDR1 reads SEHNR; CDR2 reads FQNEAQ (reference sequence). CDR3 nucleotide sequence: TGTGCCAGCAGCTCGCCAGGGGGGGAGTACTATGGCTACACCTTC. Protein product: CASSSPGGEYYGYTF.

This clonotype has ten or more counts. V is TRBV7-9 and J is TRBJ2-5; D may match TRBD1 or TRBD2 (5 bases each). The CDR3 consists of 11 residues. Germline assignment: CDR1 SEHNR and CDR2 FQNEAQ (reference sequence). Trimming cost V 10 bases and J 5 bases, with 11 bases left between them. This CDR3 is CATLGEETQYF. CDR3 coding DNA: TGTGCCACCCTAGGGGAGGAGACCCAGTACTTC.

A few counts support this clonotype. The chain joins TRBV4-1 to TRBJ2-7; D is tentatively TRBD1 or TRBD2 (6 bases each). The CDR3 is 16 amino acids. Germline V gives CDR1 MGHRA, CDR2 YSYEKL. V lost 0 bases, J lost 3 bases, and 15 bases lay in between. Written as DNA, the CDR3 is TGCGCCAGCAGCCAAGAATGGAGAGGGGGAGGCTACGAGCAGTACTTC. This sequence encodes CASSQEWRGGGYEQYF.

This clonotype was observed a handful of times. The chain links TRBV15 to TRBJ2-7; possibly TRBD1 or TRBD2 for D (5 bases each). Germline loops: CDR1 LNHNV, CDR2 YYDKDF (reference sequence). The CDR3 is made up of 16 amino acids. The V end was cut by 1 base, the J end by 1 base, with 14 bases between. The CDR3 bases are TGTGCCACCAGCAGAGTAGGTAGGGACGGATCCTACGAGCAGTACTTC. Its protein is CATSRVGRDGSYEQYF.

This clonotype has more than one count but fewer than ten. This chain joins TRBV20-1 and TRBJ2-3; no reliable D call. Germline CDR1 is DFQATT and CDR2 is SNEGSKA (reference sequence). Trimming pared 3 bases from V and 0 bases from J, leaving 19 bases between. This CDR3 contains 17 residues. CDR3 nucleotides: TGCAGTGCTAGTCGACTCCCTGTAAACCCTAGCACAGATACGCAGTATTTT. Translated: CSASRLPVNPSTDTQYF.

This chain links TRBV5-1 with TRBJ2-1; 15 bases map to TRBD2. The ends lost 0 bases at V and 4 bases at J; junction bases unmatched: 8. Germline loops: CDR1 SGHRS, CDR2 YFSETQ. CDR3 length equals 19 residues. CDR3 sequence reads: CASSLGPGLAGGGYNEQFF. CDR3 DNA sequence: TGCGCCAGCAGCTTGGGTCCGGGACTAGCGGGAGGTGGGTACAATGAGCAGTTCTTC.

The table lists this clonotype with a few counts. The V and J genes are TRBV5-5 and TRBJ1-6; D not certain. The V gene lost 4 bases and the J gene lost 7 bases, with 21 bases spanning the gap. This CDR3 has 17 residues. Germline CDR1 is SGHKS and CDR2 is YYEKEE (reference sequence). The CDR3 sequence: CASSPLTLTDGNSPLHF. DNA for the CDR3: TGTGCCAGCAGCCCGCTTACGCTGACGGATGGGAATTCACCCCTCCACTTT.

The V and J genes are TRBV24-1 and TRBJ2-3, with TRBD1 matching 9 bases. The CDR3 sequence is 14 residues long. The ends lost 9 bases at V and 4 bases at J; junction bases unmatched: 7. Per the germline V gene, CDR1 is KGHDR and CDR2 is SFDVKD. The CDR3 DNA follows: TGTGCCACCCGGGACAGGGATAATCCAGATACGCAGTATTTT. Translation gives CATRDRDNPDTQYF.

The rearrangement uses TRBV27 and TRBJ2-7; D unclear. Germline V lookup: CDR1 MNHEY, CDR2 SMNVEV (reference sequence). The V end lost 8 bases, the J end lost 7 bases, and 12 bases lay between the germline ends. The CDR3 has 11 residues. For the CDR3, the DNA is TGTGCCAGCCGCATAGGTACAGAGCAGTACTTC. It specifies CASRIGTEQYF.

This clonotype was observed a handful of times. This chain uses TRBV4-1 with TRBJ2-7; D assignment may be TRBD1 or TRBD2 (7 bases each). Germline V lookup: CDR1 MGHRA, CDR2 YSYEKL. Trimming cost V 4 bases and J 7 bases, with 17 bases left between them. The CDR3 is made up of 14 amino acids. CDR3 bases: TGCGCCAGCAGCCTCCTGGGGAGGGGGCAAGAGCAGTACTTC. This encodes CASSLLGRGQEQYF.

This clonotype has a handful of counts. V gene TRBV27 combines with J gene TRBJ2-1; 14 bases are a match to TRBD2. Looked up from germline, CDR1 is MNHEY and CDR2 is SMNVEV (reference sequence). The length of the CDR3 is 16 residues. After removal of 4 bases from V and 6 bases from J, the junction contained 5 bases not matched to a gene. The CDR3 here is CASSSGLAGVGNEQFF. The CDR3 coding sequence is TGTGCCAGCAGTTCGGGACTAGCGGGAGTTGGCAATGAGCAGTTCTTC.

The sample holds a few counts of this clonotype. The V call is TRBV12-3 or TRBV12-4, the J call TRBJ1-1; D unresolved. V lost 3 bases and J 4 bases, leaving 9 bases between the germline ends. The CDR3 totals 13 residues. The CDR3 DNA follows: TGTGCCAGCAGTTTTGGCTTACGCACTGAAGCTTTCTTT. This codes for CASSFGLRTEAFF.

This clonotype came up a few times. The V gene is TRBV11-3, the J gene TRBJ1-1; 7 positions agree with TRBD1. Germline V gene lookup returns CDR1 SGHNT and CDR2 YENEEA. The junction had 5 bases not matched to a gene; V was cut back by 0 bases and J by 1 base. The CDR3 spans 16 residues. CDR3 residues: CASSLEDRFPNTEAFF. The CDR3 region has the DNA TGTGCCAGCAGCTTAGAGGACAGGTTCCCGAACACTGAAGCTTTCTTT.

This chain uses TRBV11-2 with TRBJ2-7, with a possible D match to TRBD2 (5 bases). The CDR3 is made up of 12 amino acids. From germline, CDR1 is SGHAT and CDR2 FQNNGV. Trimming removed 1 base from V and 6 bases from J, with 7 bases in between. CDR3 protein: CASSLGRTEQYF. The CDR3 DNA reads TGTGCCAGCAGCTTAGGGAGGACCGAGCAGTACTTC.

This clonotype was counted at least ten times. V usage is TRBV6-2 or TRBV6-3 and J usage is TRBJ2-1, with 8 bases lining up with TRBD2. V dropped 6 bases and J dropped 1; count of bases not matched to a gene: 8. Germline CDR1 is MNHEY and CDR2 is SVGEGT. This CDR3 spans 16 amino acids. The CDR3 spells CASSHPGLGSYNEQFF. CDR3 coding DNA: TGTGCCAGCAGCCACCCGGGACTAGGTTCCTACAATGAGCAGTTCTTC.

This clonotype was seen at least ten times. The V call is TRBV20-1, the J call TRBJ2-7, with D possibly being TRBD2 (7 bases). The CDR3 extends over 17 amino acids. Trimming pared 3 bases from V and 3 bases from J, leaving 24 bases between. Germline-derived CDR1 and CDR2 are DFQATT and SNEGSKA (reference sequence). The CDR3 protein is CSASGGPGNRFFYEQYF. The CDR3 nucleotides are TGCAGTGCTAGCGGGGGGCCCGGCAACCGCTTCTTCTACGAGCAGTACTTC.

The chain combines TRBV7-8 with TRBJ2-1, with 13 bases lining up with TRBD2. Losses at the gene ends were 5 bases for V and 7 bases for J; bases not matched to a gene: 8. The V gene's germline CDR1 is SGHVS and CDR2 FQNEAQ. The CDR3 sequence is 16 residues long. The CDR3 region is CASSRRLAGGVNEQFF. The CDR3 region has the DNA TGTGCCAGCAGCCGCAGACTAGCGGGGGGTGTAAATGAGCAGTTCTTC.